This TCR beta chain was sequenced in a study of shared clonotypes between healthy human individuals. Clones were read by immunoSEQ multiplex PCR, and TCRdb kept only the in-frame ones, dropping some. The table shows fewer than 600,000 clones, with around three quarters occurring only once. Unsorted samples, those not sorted, used some 90 million PBMCs for genomic DNA. The sequenced material came from PBMCs. The clonotype was recovered from a woman aged 40-49 years in good health. Some clones in this sample may be carry-over from other donors' samples.

CDR3 bases: TGTGCCTGGAGTGTTTTCAATGAGCAGTTCTTC. Its protein product is CAWSVFNEQFF. This chain joins TRBV30 and TRBJ2-1; no firm D call. The CDR3 has 11 amino acids. The germline V and J ends were trimmed by 0 bases and 6 bases, with 3 bases remaining between them. CDR1 GTSNPN and CDR2 SVGIG come from the germline V gene (reference sequence). The full variable domain, rest sourced from reference TRBV30 and TRBJ2-1, is SQTIHQWPATLVQPVGSPLSLECTVEGTSNPNLYWYRQAAGRGLQLLFYSVGIGQISSEVPQNLSASRPQDRQFILSSKKLLLSDSGFYLCAWSVFNEQFFGPGTRLTVL.